The 11 T cell receptor beta chains given below trace back to one sample, sequenced in a study of early T cells in non-severe SARS-CoV-2 infection. MiXCR, applied by TCRdb to the 5' RACE reads, yields one record per CDR3 protein. In the table there are 100,000 to 150,000 distinct CDR3 sequences, approximately 15% of which are singletons. The sequencing sample was made of whole blood. Receptors were obtained from an adult who was a healthcare worker with PCR-confirmed SARS-CoV-2 infection or an uninfected control (not recorded which).

The rearrangement uses TRBV29-1 and TRBJ1-1, with D unresolved. Trimming cost V 4 bases and J 0 bases, with 9 bases left between them. This CDR3 region has 13 residues. Germline V gene data show CDR1 as SQVTM and CDR2 as ANQGSEA. CDR3 sequence reads: CSVVGGLNTEAFF. The CDR3 DNA is TGCAGCGTTGTGGGCGGATTGAACACTGAAGCTTTCTTT.

The rearrangement uses TRBV7-2 and TRBJ1-5; D unclear. V was trimmed by 1 base and J by 6 bases, leaving 13 bases between them. Germline CDR1 reads SGHTA; CDR2 reads FQGNSA. The CDR3 spans 15 residues. For the CDR3, the DNA is TGTGCCAGCAGCTTAGAAGGAGGGTTTGTTCAGCCCCAGCATTTT. Protein: CASSLEGGFVQPQHF.

This clonotype occurred a few times. This CDR3 reads CASSWSGVGNSPLHF. The CDR3, as DNA: TGTGCCAGCAGTTGGAGCGGGGTCGGGAATTCACCCCTCCACTTT. The V gene is TRBV27, the J gene TRBJ1-6; D remains unclear. The CDR3 covers 15 residues. V lost 4 bases to trimming and J lost 7 bases, with 14 bases between them. From germline, CDR1 is MNHEY and CDR2 SMNVEV (reference sequence).

This clonotype was recorded a few times. This chain uses TRBV29-1 with TRBJ2-7; TRBD1 or TRBD2 may be the D gene (5 bases each). Per the germline V gene, CDR1 is SQVTM and CDR2 is ANQGSEA. The CDR3 sequence is 15 residues long. The V end lost 0 bases, the J end lost 2 bases, and 14 bases lay between the germline ends. For the CDR3, the DNA is TGCAGCGTTGAAGAGGCCGGGACGGAAACCTACGAGCAGTACTTC. Encoded protein: CSVEEAGTETYEQYF.

This clonotype was seen a few times. The chain couples TRBV29-1 to TRBJ2-1; 7 bases are shared with TRBD1. Germline V gives CDR1 SQVTM, CDR2 ANQGSEA. The CDR3 loop spans 14 amino acids. J gave up 6 bases and V 7 bases, and 12 bases lay outside the gene matches. The CDR3 nucleotides are TGCAGCGCCTACAGGGGAACCTCGGCCAATGAGCAGTTCTTC. Protein product: CSAYRGTSANEQFF.

This clonotype has ten or more counts. The chain is built from TRBV20-1 and TRBJ2-3; 12 positions agree with TRBD2. J lost 0 bases, V lost 4 bases, and 14 bases had no gene match. This CDR3 region has 19 residues. Germline loops: CDR1 DFQATT, CDR2 SNEGSKA (reference sequence). The CDR3 DNA is TGCAGTGCTACCCCACTAGCGGGGGGCCCCGTAATAAGCACAGATACGCAGTATTTT. Encoded protein: CSATPLAGGPVISTDTQYF.

The chain uses TRBV7-3 and TRBJ1-2; tentative D call: TRBD1 (5 bases). Trimming removed 3 bases from V and 12 bases from J, with 23 bases in between. Germline values: CDR1 SGHTA, CDR2 FQGTGA. This CDR3 has 15 residues. The CDR3 region has the DNA TGTGCCAGCAGCTTTGCCGGGACTGGGTCTTCGGTCCACACCTTC. Amino acid sequence: CASSFAGTGSSVHTF.

This clonotype was recorded at least ten times. The CDR3 protein is CATSRDLTHGSSGGYNEQFF. CDR3 DNA sequence: TGTGCCACCAGCAGAGATCTTACACACGGATCTAGCGGGGGATACAATGAGCAGTTCTTC. The chain carries TRBV15 and TRBJ2-1, with 10 bases matching TRBD2. Germline loops: CDR1 LNHNV, CDR2 YYDKDF (reference sequence). The CDR3 loop spans 20 amino acids. The V and J ends lost 0 bases and 4 bases, in that order; junction bases with no gene match: 15.

In this sample, this clonotype turned up many times. V is TRBV10-1 and J is TRBJ1-1; the match to TRBD1 covers 9 bases. V gave up 6 bases and J gave up 4 bases; unmatched junction bases: 6. From germline, CDR1 is WNHNN and CDR2 SYGVQD (reference sequence). This CDR3 contains 14 residues. This CDR3 is CASSPGQGPTEAFF. DNA of the CDR3: TGCGCCAGCAGCCCGGGACAGGGTCCCACTGAAGCTTTCTTT.

This clonotype was counted between two and nine times. This sequence joins TRBV19 and TRBJ2-1; 14 nucleotides match TRBD2. Germline V gene sequence: CDR1 LNHDA, CDR2 SQIVND (reference sequence). This CDR3 comprises 14 residues. V trimming: 1 base; J trimming: 13 bases; junction bases outside the gene matches: 3. CDR3 DNA: TGTGCCAGTAGTATAGGTGGGACTAGCGGGGGCCAGTTCTTC. It yields the protein CASSIGGTSGGQFF.

This clonotype appeared a few times. The chain uses TRBV19 and TRBJ1-5; D is unresolved. Germline lookup yields CDR1 LNHDA and CDR2 SQIVND (reference sequence). The germline V and J ends were trimmed by 4 bases and 5 bases, with 12 bases remaining between them. The CDR3 has 14 amino acids. The CDR3 loop is CASSTGRTDQPQHF. Here the CDR3 DNA reads TGTGCCAGTAGTACCGGACGTACCGATCAGCCCCAGCATTTT.